This T cell receptor (beta chain) was captured by sequencing in a study of T cell repertoires in cytomegalovirus infection. On the study more broadly: The public TCR beta signatures pointed to both CMV infection and matching HLA type. Broader study findings: Identification of carriers of CMV plus the relevant HLA was achieved through cumulative public TCR beta family frequency. Within the response measured ex vivo, HLA-C-restricted CMV-specific TCR beta clonotypes were dominant.

This clonotype occurred many times. The target antigen is unknown. TCRdb fed the reads into MiXCR, producing one record per CDR3 protein. This sample has some 250,000 distinct CDR3 sequences, with roughly 10% found just once. The trim removed 9 bases at V and 5 bases at J, leaving 12 bases unmatched. The CDR3 consists of 14 residues. Germline lookup yields CDR1 MNHEY and CDR2 SVGAGI. This receptor was identified in a human donor in good health (CMV status not recorded). Some clones in this sample may be carry-over from other donors' samples. This rearrangement joins TRBV6-5 to TRBJ2-7, with TRBD1 identical over 8 bases. The sequencing input was PBMCs. CDR3 region: CASKGARGPDEQYF. The CDR3, as DNA: TGTGCCAGTAAAGGGGCCAGGGGGCCTGACGAGCAGTACTTC.